One TCR beta chain is described in this entry. Antigen specificity is unknown. The germline V and J ends were trimmed by 8 bases and 1 base, with 10 bases remaining between them. This CDR3 comprises 13 residues. Germline V gene sequence: CDR1 MNHEY, CDR2 SVGAGI. Measured with immunoSEQ multiplex PCR; TCRdb has only the in-frame clones, and not every one. The sample holds tens of thousands of clones, around 81% seen once. These data originate in a study of OX40 agonist ivuxolimab in advanced cancers. For the study at large: Those treated in dose escalation had hepatocellular carcinoma, melanoma, renal cell cancer or head and neck cancer. The mean age was roughly 60 years, ranging from about 20 to 79, with 82.7% of participants male.

Overall study findings and caveats: There was clonal expansion of CD4+ and CD8+ blood T cells by week 6 at 0.1 to 3.0 mg/kg. Expanded clones belonging to CD8+ T cells outnumbered, on average, those of CD4+.

The chain has TRBV6-5 and TRBJ2-3; D remains ambiguous. This TCR came from an adult with an advanced solid tumor such as melanoma, head and neck, liver or kidney cancer. This material consisted of CD4+ or CD8+ T cells sorted from blood, taken in a trial of the OX40 agonist ivuxolimab. The DNA of the CDR3 is TGTGCCAGCGGCCGCCTTGGCACAGATACGCAGTATTTT. As protein: CASGRLGTDTQYF.